This T cell receptor beta chain was observed in a study of blood T cell repertoires in COVID-19 (dated by TCRdb to 2019 to 2021). A note on the overall study: The collaborator samples originated in the United States, Italy and Spain and spanned the acute and convalescent phases of COVID-19. The prospective study material was composed of cDNA or gDNA derived from T cells, B-cell-depleted T cells, or PBMCs. Samples came from the ongoing ImmuneRACE study (first 160 participants) plus 1,254 subjects from 6 global collaborators. Sample metadata almost always included a de-identified subject ID, COVID-19 status, age in years and sex. Where HLA class I and class II types were available, the types were taken from metadata supplied by the sample provider, not from assay-based typing. The repertoires were made available in a free public database intended to serve as a resource for research on the immune response to SARS-CoV-2. The dataset comprised deeply sampled blood TCRbeta repertoires from subjects exposed to, actively infected with, or recovered from COVID-19. Points the paper makes about the study in general: The amount of clinical and demographic metadata varied by source and participant and was provided uncurated.

From a lookup of the germline V gene, CDR1 and CDR2 are SGHTA and FQGNSA. V was cut back by 0 bases and J by 0 bases, leaving a gap of 4 bases between them. The CDR3 covers 14 residues, taking in both the cysteine and the phenylalanine. The only DNA kept is the CDR3, 42 bases in frame from the first base. Details on this clone: No cognate antigen has been identified for it. Qualities for individual bases were not recorded, and no much larger clone is one base off.

Participants in the prospective study were enrolled through a virtual design, were aged roughly 18 to 90 years, and lived in about 25 United States geographic areas. To assign participants to cohorts, the prospective study relied on clinical history that participants themselves reported in a screening survey and a study questionnaire. Each participant in the prospective study had whole blood, serum and a nasopharyngeal or oropharyngeal swab collected by mobile phlebotomists. Over a roughly 2-month period, participants in the prospective study had the option of providing additional blood draws and questionnaires. Before DNA extraction, blood samples from the prospective study were shipped at room temperature or frozen. The immunoSEQ Assay, a bias-controlled multiplex PCR, was used to amplify TCRbeta CDR3 regions from genomic DNA. The authors processed their data as follows. Within the assay, amplification of reference gene primers was used to estimate how many nucleated cells each sample contained. Sequence reads were collapsed and filtered to measure the absolute abundance of every unique TCRbeta CDR3 rearrangement. Productive Simpson clonality was computed per sample as the square root of Simpson's diversity index over productive rearrangements. Drawn from immuneACCESS, this table holds only the in-frame rearrangements with V and J called that TCRdb kept. Clones are partly lost; checked studies trace under half to an unresolved V gene and leave the rest unexplained. V, J and clone size derive from that table, while D and trimming were established from the DNA sequence. Present in this sample are about 240,000 clones, roughly 86% of which were seen just once. The biggest ten clones account for 2.5% to 3.5% of the sample.

Sequencing used PBMCs or T cells enriched from blood (not recorded which). The sequence was collected from a woman aged 40 to 50 with acute COVID-19. The chain was built from TRBV7-2 and TRBJ2-3, with the D gene uncertain. The bases are TGTGCCAGCAGCTTAGCGGCTAGCACAGATACGCAGTATTTT. Its amino acids are CASSLAASTDTQYF.